These 6 T cell receptor beta chains share one sample of origin, sequenced in a study of CDR3 diversity in severe acne. From the PCR reads, TCRdb called clonotypes with MiXCR, one entry per CDR3 protein. The sample has more than 80,000 distinct CDR3 sequences, under 55% seen once. Specimen: blood. Source of these receptors: a male donor with severe acne vulgaris.

This clonotype was counted once. Given a much more abundant clone one base away, this may be a read error. This rearrangement joins TRBV5-5 to TRBJ2-7, with a tentative D call TRBD1 (6 bases). Trimming shortened V by 7 bases and J by 0 bases, and 11 bases separated the two germline ends. In germline, CDR1 is SGHKS, CDR2 YYEKEE (reference sequence). This CDR3 comprises 13 residues. The CDR3 region has the DNA TGTGCCAGCGGCCGGGACAACTCCTACGAGCAGTACTTC. Encoded protein: CASGRDNSYEQYF. The whole variable domain, filled in from reference TRBV5-5 and TRBJ2-7, reads DAGVTQSPTHLIKTRGQQVTLRCSPISGHKSVSWYQQVLGQGPQFIFQYYEKEERGRGNFPDRFSARQFPNYSSELNVNALLLGDSALYLCASGRDNSYEQYFGPGTRLTVT.

This rearrangement joins TRBV20-1 to TRBJ1-3; D is unresolved. The germline CDR1 and CDR2 sequences are DFQATT and SNEGSKA (reference sequence). Trimming removed 2 bases at V and 2 bases at J, with 25 bases between. This CDR3 contains 19 residues. CDR3 bases: TGCAGTGCTAGATCCTGGGTCACTAACAGCCCAATTCCTGGAAACACCATATATTTT. This encodes CSARSWVTNSPIPGNTIYF.

Ten or more counts support this clonotype. The chain carries TRBV7-8 and TRBJ2-1; 9 bases line up with TRBD2. CDR3 size: 15 residues. V was clipped by 2 bases and J by 6 bases; unmatched bases: 5. Germline loops: CDR1 SGHVS, CDR2 FQNEAQ. CDR3 protein: CASSLWYSGSNEQFF. The CDR3 bases are TGTGCCAGCAGCTTATGGTATAGCGGGAGCAATGAGCAGTTCTTC.

V usage is TRBV9 and J usage is TRBJ2-5; 7 nucleotides align to TRBD1. The germline V gene has CDR1 SGDLS and CDR2 YYNGEE. The trim removed 4 bases at V and 2 bases at J, leaving 5 bases unmatched. CDR3 length equals 14 residues. CDR3 DNA sequence: TGTGCCAGCAGCACCCCGGGACAGCAAGAGACCCAGTACTTC. As protein: CASSTPGQQETQYF.

The V and J genes are TRBV4-3 and TRBJ2-7; a weak D match, TRBD2 (6 bases). This CDR3 is 15 amino acids long. Germline V CDR1 and CDR2: LGHNA, YSLEER. The V end was cut by 2 bases, the J end by 3 bases, with 14 bases between. The CDR3 is CASSQSTSPYYEQYF. CDR3 DNA: TGCGCCAGCAGCCAATCGACTAGTCCCTACTACGAGCAGTACTTC.

This clonotype has more than one count but fewer than ten. The V call is TRBV20-1, the J call TRBJ2-1; 16 nucleotides agree with TRBD2. From germline, CDR1 is DFQATT and CDR2 SNEGSKA (reference sequence). Trimming removed 5 bases from V and 5 bases from J; junction bases left unmatched: 3. The CDR3 extends over 15 amino acids. CDR3 region: CSAGTSGRAHNEQFF. CDR3 nucleotide sequence: TGCAGTGCTGGGACTAGCGGGAGGGCCCACAATGAGCAGTTCTTC.